This T cell receptor (beta chain) is drawn from a study of blood T cell repertoires in COVID-19 (dated by TCRdb to the early 2020s). About the investigation overall: Samples covering the acute and convalescent phases of COVID-19 were provided by collaborators in the United States, Italy and Spain. The prospective study material was composed of cDNA or gDNA derived from T cells, B-cell-depleted T cells, or PBMCs. The dataset comprised deeply sampled blood TCRbeta repertoires from subjects exposed to, actively infected with, or recovered from COVID-19. A freely available public database, intended as a resource for researchers studying the immune response to SARS-CoV-2, is where the repertoires were released. Samples came from the ongoing ImmuneRACE study (first 160 participants) plus 1,254 subjects from 6 global collaborators. Sample metadata almost always included a de-identified subject ID, COVID-19 status, age in years and sex. Where HLA class I and class II types were available, the types were taken from metadata supplied by the sample provider, not from assay-based typing.

Whole blood was collected in K2EDTA tubes by collaborating institutions according to the institutions' own protocols. For TCRbeta analysis, collaborators shipped samples as frozen whole blood, isolated PBMCs, or DNA extracted from either of those sample types. TCRbeta CDR3 regions were amplified from genomic DNA using the immunoSEQ Assay, a bias-controlled multiplex PCR. The original pipeline was this. Within the assay, amplification of reference gene primers was used to estimate how many nucleated cells each sample contained. To quantify the absolute abundance of each unique TCRbeta CDR3 rearrangement, sequence reads were collapsed and filtered. Productive Simpson clonality was computed per sample as the square root of Simpson's diversity index over productive rearrangements. TCRdb retrieved this table from immuneACCESS and kept in-frame rearrangements only. Not all clones are present; in checked studies, unresolved V genes account for under half, and no reason is known for the remainder. V and J calls and clone size come straight from that table; D and trimming were deduced from the DNA. Here the sample has around 130,000 clones; about 87% occur a single time. The ten largest account for 2% to 2.5% of the sample.

Details on this clone: This clone's antigen is unknown. Base qualities are not at hand, and no much larger clone is one base apart.

From a lookup of the germline V gene, CDR1 and CDR2 are SGHAT and FQNNGV. The CDR3 measures 17 amino acids from cysteine to phenylalanine. The entry retains the CDR3 DNA only, 51 bases that are in frame from base 1. V is trimmed back by 0 bases and J by 4 bases, and the junction contains 10 bases that no gene match accounts for. Beyond this particular receptor, the publication reports: How much clinical and demographic metadata was included differed by source and by participant, and the metadata was provided uncurated.

Recombination linked TRBV11-2 to TRBJ2-5, and 8 junction bases match TRBD2. Sequenced: peripheral blood. The clonotype originates from a woman in her 50s with acute or convalescent COVID-19. This receptor carries the CDR3 CASSLDLSGGPVETQYF. The DNA is TGTGCCAGCAGCTTAGATCTATCGGGAGGGCCCGTAGAGACCCAGTACTTC.